This T cell receptor (beta chain) was retrieved from a study of blood T cell repertoires in COVID-19. Study at large: COVID-19 samples collected from the United States, Italy and Spain covered acute and convalescent phases. Nucleic acid was either cDNA or gDNA, and it came from T cells, B-cell-depleted T cells, or PBMCs.

CDR1 is SEHNR and CDR2 is FQNEAQ in the germline V gene (reference sequence). There are 16 residues in the CDR3. V was pared by 2 bases and J by 4 bases, with 4 bases of the junction left unmatched. Original processing notes: Estimated nucleated cell counts came from reference gene primer amplification. Using immunoSEQ multiplex PCR, the repertoire was profiled, and TCRdb retains in-frame clones only, with some absent. V and J calls plus clone size are reproduced from that table; the DNA served to infer D and trimming. Of some 170,000 clones listed, about four fifths are singletons. This chain joins TRBV7-9 and TRBJ2-6, with 8 bases matching TRBD1. The sequencing input was peripheral blood. The source of this sequence is a woman in her seventies with acute or convalescent COVID-19. The CDR3 is CASSLYRGNGANVLTF. Here the CDR3 DNA reads TGTGCCAGCAGCTTATACAGGGGGAACGGGGCCAACGTCCTGACTTTC.